The 19 T cell receptor beta chains reported below all come from one sample, sequenced in a study of molecular identifiers for immune sequencing clone quantification. TCRdb re-called the PCR reads with MiXCR, one entry per CDR3 protein. The data contain a few hundred thousand distinct CDR3 sequences, roughly 26% of them seen just once; the ten biggest clones take up under 0.8%. The sample comprised naive CD8+ T cells from blood, with Jurkat cell RNA spiked in. The subset here: FACS-sorted CD8+CD4-CCR7+CD45RA+ naive T cells. These receptors all come from a human donor in good health. Some libraries in this study had Jurkat cell RNA spiked in.

This clonotype was seen a few times. The rearrangement links TRBV9 to TRBJ1-6, with TRBD1 as a possible D gene (6 bases). From germline, CDR1 is SGDLS and CDR2 YYNGEE. The CDR3 spans 17 residues. V was clipped by 0 bases and J by 7 bases, with 17 bases between them. The CDR3 here is CASSVDGRTDLNSPLHF. The CDR3 region has the DNA TGTGCCAGCAGCGTAGACGGGCGGACAGACCTAAATTCACCCCTCCACTTT.

Notes on this clonotype: This clone may be a read error of a much larger clone one base away. This CDR3 reads CASNLVTQDTEAFF. CDR3 DNA: TGTGCCAGCAACTTAGTCACACAGGACACTGAAGCTTTCTTT. This sequence joins TRBV7-2 and TRBJ1-1, with D tentatively TRBD1 (5 bases). Germline V gives CDR1 SGHTA, CDR2 FQGNSA. The CDR3 has 14 amino acids.

In regard to this clonotype: A much larger clone sits a single nucleotide away, making a read error possible. V usage is TRBV27 and J usage is TRBJ2-7; tentative D call: TRBD2 (6 bases). The CDR3 is made up of 15 amino acids. Germline assignment: CDR1 MNHEY and CDR2 SMNVEV (reference sequence). CDR3 DNA: TGTGCCGGCAGTTACGTTCGTGGGGGGATGAACGAGCAGTACTTC. Protein: CAGSYVRGGMNEQYF.

This clonotype was seen just once. The conserved closing phenylalanine or tryptophan is absent in this CDR3, likely reflecting a read error. This chain uses TRBV7-9 with TRBJ2-7; 12 positions match TRBD1. Germline-derived CDR1 and CDR2 are SEHNR and FQNEAQ (reference sequence). The CDR3 covers 16 residues. With 3 bases clipped from V and 0 bases from J, the junction kept 3 bases outside the gene matches. CDR3 amino acids: CASSLGQGANSYEQYY. The CDR3 DNA reads as TGTGCCAGCAGCTTGGGACAGGGGGCCAACTCCTACGAGCAGTACTAC.

This clonotype occurred many times. The rearrangement joins TRBV5-8 to TRBJ2-1; 8 bases agree with TRBD2. The CDR3 is 16 amino acids. Germline assignment: CDR1 SGHTS and CDR2 YDEGEE. The J segment lost 4 bases and the V segment lost 4 bases, leaving 10 bases of the junction unmatched. The CDR3 DNA reads TGTGCCAGCAGCCTGACAGGACTAGCATCGTACAATGAGCAGTTCTTC. Protein product: CASSLTGLASYNEQFF.

The table lists this clonotype with many counts. The chain combines TRBV28 with TRBJ2-7; 9 bases fit TRBD1. The V segment lost 5 bases and the J segment 2 bases; nucleotides outside the gene matches: 10. The germline gives CDR1 MDHEN, CDR2 SYDVKM. The CDR3 spans 16 residues. The CDR3 region has the DNA TGTGCCAGCAGTCCATTCGGGACAGGGCAAACCTACGAGCAGTACTTC. It encodes CASSPFGTGQTYEQYF. Full variable domain (outside the CDR3, taken from reference TRBV28 and TRBJ2-7): DVKVTQSSRYLVKRTGEKVFLECVQDMDHENMFWYRQDPGLGLRLIYFSYDVKMKEKGDIPEGYSVSREKKERFSLILESASTNQTSMYLCASSPFGTGQTYEQYFGPGTRLTVT.

A note on this clonotype: An end of the junction does not agree with germline; a read error may underlie this. The rearrangement uses TRBV7-2 and TRBJ2-2, with D tentatively TRBD1 or TRBD2 (5 bases each). The germline V gene has CDR1 SGHTA and CDR2 FQGNSA. This CDR3 is built from 16 residues. In nucleotides, the CDR3 is TGTGCCAGCAGCTTAGCTGGCAGGGCGAACACCGGGGAGCTGTCTTTT. This translates into CASSLAGRANTGELSF.

A note on this clonotype: In this CDR3 the conserved last residue, phenylalanine or tryptophan, is missing, so a read error is likely. The V and J genes are TRBV5-6 and TRBJ2-7; D is perhaps TRBD2 (5 bases). The germline V gene encodes CDR1 SGHDT and CDR2 YYEEEE. The CDR3 sequence is 13 residues long. Trimming removed 5 bases from V and 0 bases from J, with 9 bases in between. CDR3 sequence (DNA): TGTGCCAGCAGTTCCGGGATCTCCTACGAGCAGTACTCC. This encodes CASSSGISYEQYS.

With regard to this clonotype: Since a much larger clone is just one base distant, this may be a read error. Lacking the conserved final phenylalanine or tryptophan, this CDR3 likely reflects a read error. V and J are TRBV12-3 or TRBV12-4 and TRBJ2-2; possible D gene TRBD1, 5 bases. V dropped 8 bases and J dropped 4 bases, with 11 bases sitting between them. The CDR3 totals 13 residues. The CDR3 sequence is CASQGFVTGELFL. CDR3 coding DNA: TGTGCCAGCCAGGGATTTGTCACCGGGGAGCTGTTTCTT.

This clonotype was detected ten times or more. This chain connects TRBV7-6 to TRBJ2-5; tentatively, D is TRBD2 (6 bases). Germline V gene data show CDR1 as SGHVS and CDR2 as FNYEAQ. The CDR3 has 16 residues. Trimming stripped 2 bases from V and 0 bases from J, with 13 bases between. The CDR3 region has the DNA TGTGCCAGCAGCTTATCCGGGACTGTGTACCAAGAGACCCAGTACTTC. It yields the protein CASSLSGTVYQETQYF.

On this clonotype: One base away lies a much larger clone, so this may be a sequencing read error. The V call is TRBV5-6, the J call TRBJ1-1; 8 positions agree with TRBD1. CDR3 length: 14 residues. The germline V gene encodes CDR1 SGHDT and CDR2 YYEEEE. The CDR3 DNA reads TGTGCCTGCAGCATCGGGCAGGGGGCTGCTGAAGCTTTCTTT. Protein product: CACSIGQGAAEAFF.

This clonotype was picked up a small number of times. The chain combines TRBV27 with TRBJ2-3; D not certain. Deletions cut 6 bases from V and 5 bases from J, with 9 bases between. Germline V gene sequence: CDR1 MNHEY, CDR2 SMNVEV (reference sequence). The CDR3 is 12 amino acids. The DNA of the CDR3 is TGTGCCAGCAGCACCCTTAGAGATACGCAGTATTTT. Translation: CASSTLRDTQYF.

For the CDR3, the DNA is TGTGCCATCAGTGCAACAGGACAGACATCCGAGCAGTACTTC. Translated: CAISATGQTSEQYF. The gene calls are TRBV10-3 and TRBJ2-7, with D possibly TRBD1 on 6 matching bases. Trimming stripped 4 bases from V and 6 bases from J, with 16 bases between. Germline CDR1 reads ENHRY; CDR2 reads SYGVKD. This CDR3 spans 14 amino acids.

The rearrangement joins TRBV29-1 to TRBJ2-5; D possibly uses TRBD1 or TRBD2 (5 bases each). The ends were cut back, 4 bases at V and 3 bases at J, with 9 bases in the middle. The germline V gene encodes CDR1 SQVTM and CDR2 ANQGSEA. The CDR3 contains 12 residues. As DNA, the CDR3 is TGCAGCGTTGCCGGGGCAGAAGAGACCCAGTACTTC. Protein product: CSVAGAEETQYF.

The rearrangement links TRBV27 to TRBJ2-3; D may correspond to TRBD1 or TRBD2 (5 bases each). Germline V gene sequence: CDR1 MNHEY, CDR2 SMNVEV (reference sequence). V was pared by 0 bases and J by 2 bases, with 12 bases between. This CDR3 comprises 16 residues. The CDR3 protein is CASSLSASRDTDTQYF. The CDR3 DNA reads as TGTGCCAGCAGTTTATCGGCTAGCAGGGACACAGATACGCAGTATTTT.

This clonotype was counted at least ten times. The chain uses TRBV7-9 and TRBJ2-5; no reliable D call. CDR1 is SEHNR and CDR2 is FQNEAQ in the germline V gene (reference sequence). With 2 bases removed from V and 2 bases from J, the gap between germline ends came to 9 bases. CDR3 length: 14 residues. The CDR3 region has the DNA TGTGCCAGCAGCTTAATATTGGGACAAGAGACCCAGTACTTC. This codes for CASSLILGQETQYF.

The CDR3 bases are TGCAGTGCCGAGATCCCGTGGGGAGAAAGCACCACAGATACGCAGTATTTT. Residues: CSAEIPWGESTTDTQYF. The chain carries TRBV20-1 and TRBJ2-3, with D perhaps matching TRBD2 (5 bases). CDR3 length: 17 amino acids. The V gene's germline CDR1 is DFQATT and CDR2 SNEGSKA (reference sequence). With 6 bases removed from V and 2 bases from J, the gap between germline ends came to 24 bases.

Note on this clonotype: A much larger clone lies a single base off, so this may be a read error. The rearrangement links TRBV27 to TRBJ2-7; D ambiguous. From germline, CDR1 is MNHEY and CDR2 SMNVEV (reference sequence). CDR3 length: 13 residues. The CDR3 coding sequence is TGTGCCAACAGTTTGTCCGCGGCCTACGAGCAGTACTTC. Translation: CANSLSAAYEQYF.

This clonotype was detected ten times or more. J is TRBJ1-5 and V is TRBV4-3, with unresolved D. This CDR3 contains 15 residues. The V gene lost 3 bases and the J gene lost 4 bases, with 13 bases spanning the gap. Germline-derived CDR1 and CDR2 are LGHNA and YSLEER. Here the CDR3 reads CASSQGSGRNQPQHF. DNA for the CDR3: TGCGCCAGCAGCCAGGGGTCTGGCAGAAATCAGCCCCAGCATTTT.